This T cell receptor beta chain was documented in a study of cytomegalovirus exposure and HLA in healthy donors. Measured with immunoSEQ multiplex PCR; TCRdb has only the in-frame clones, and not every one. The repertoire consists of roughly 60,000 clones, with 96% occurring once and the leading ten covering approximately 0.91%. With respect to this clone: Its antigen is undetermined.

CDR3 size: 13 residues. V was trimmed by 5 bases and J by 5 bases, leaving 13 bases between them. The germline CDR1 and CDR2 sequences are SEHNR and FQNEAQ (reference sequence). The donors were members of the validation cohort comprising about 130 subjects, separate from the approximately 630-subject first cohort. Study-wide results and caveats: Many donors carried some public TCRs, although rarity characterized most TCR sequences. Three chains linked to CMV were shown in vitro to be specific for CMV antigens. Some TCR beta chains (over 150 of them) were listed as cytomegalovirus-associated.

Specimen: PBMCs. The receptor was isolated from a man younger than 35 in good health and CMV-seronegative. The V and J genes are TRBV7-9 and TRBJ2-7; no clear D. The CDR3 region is CASSPPAGHEQYF. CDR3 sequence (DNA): TGTGCCAGCAGCCCCCCCGCTGGGCACGAGCAGTACTTC. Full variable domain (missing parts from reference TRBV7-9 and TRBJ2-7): DTGVSQNPRHKITKRGQNVTFRCDPISEHNRLYWYRQTLGQGPEFLTYFQNEAQLEKSRLLSDRFSAERPKGSFSTLEIQRTEQGDSAMYLCASSPPAGHEQYFGPGTRLTVT.